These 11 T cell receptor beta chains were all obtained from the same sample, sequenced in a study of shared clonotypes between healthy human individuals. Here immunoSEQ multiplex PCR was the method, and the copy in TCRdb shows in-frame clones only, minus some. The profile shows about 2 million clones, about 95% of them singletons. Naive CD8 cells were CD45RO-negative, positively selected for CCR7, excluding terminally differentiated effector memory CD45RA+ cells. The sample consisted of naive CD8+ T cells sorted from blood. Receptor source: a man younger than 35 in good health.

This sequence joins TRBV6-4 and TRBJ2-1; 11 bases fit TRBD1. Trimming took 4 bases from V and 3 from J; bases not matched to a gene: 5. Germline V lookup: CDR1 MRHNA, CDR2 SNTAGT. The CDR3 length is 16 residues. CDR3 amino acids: CASSVTGTGGYNEQFF. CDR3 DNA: TGTGCCAGCAGTGTTACCGGGACAGGGGGCTACAATGAGCAGTTCTTC.

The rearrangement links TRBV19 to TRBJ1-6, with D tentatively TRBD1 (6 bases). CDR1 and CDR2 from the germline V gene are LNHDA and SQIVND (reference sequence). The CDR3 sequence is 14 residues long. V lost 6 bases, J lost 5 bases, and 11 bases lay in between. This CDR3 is CASRQGEDNSPLHF. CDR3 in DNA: TGTGCCAGTAGACAGGGCGAGGATAATTCACCCCTCCACTTT.

In DNA, the CDR3 is TGTGCCAGCAGTGGACCCGGGACCGCCTATGGCTACACCTTC. The encoded protein is CASSGPGTAYGYTF. The chain is built from TRBV25-1 and TRBJ1-2, with D possibly being TRBD1 (5 bases). This CDR3 is 14 amino acids long. Germline assignment: CDR1 MGHDK and CDR2 SYGVNS. Between the trimmed V and J ends, which lost 4 bases and 4 bases, there was a span of 13 bases.

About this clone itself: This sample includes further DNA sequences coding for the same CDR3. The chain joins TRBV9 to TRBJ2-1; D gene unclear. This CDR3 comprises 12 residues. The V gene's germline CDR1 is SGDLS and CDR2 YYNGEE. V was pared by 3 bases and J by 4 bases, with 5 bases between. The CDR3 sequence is CASSDPYNEQFF. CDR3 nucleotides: TGTGCCAGCAGCGACCCTTACAATGAGCAGTTCTTC.

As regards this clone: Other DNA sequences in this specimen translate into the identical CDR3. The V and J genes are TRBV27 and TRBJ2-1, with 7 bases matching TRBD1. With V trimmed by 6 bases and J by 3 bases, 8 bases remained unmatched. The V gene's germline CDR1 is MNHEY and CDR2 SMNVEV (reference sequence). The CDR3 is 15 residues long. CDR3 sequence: CASSLNRDSYNEQFF. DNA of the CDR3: TGTGCCAGCAGCCTTAACCGGGACAGCTACAATGAGCAGTTCTTC.

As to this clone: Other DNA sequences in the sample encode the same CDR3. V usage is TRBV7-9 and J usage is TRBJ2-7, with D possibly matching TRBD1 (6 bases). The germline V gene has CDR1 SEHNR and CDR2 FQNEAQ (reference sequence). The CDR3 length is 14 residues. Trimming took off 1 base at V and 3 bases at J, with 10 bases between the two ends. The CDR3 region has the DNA TGTGCCAGCAGCTTAGAGGGGGTAAGCTACGAGCAGTACTTC. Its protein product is CASSLEGVSYEQYF.

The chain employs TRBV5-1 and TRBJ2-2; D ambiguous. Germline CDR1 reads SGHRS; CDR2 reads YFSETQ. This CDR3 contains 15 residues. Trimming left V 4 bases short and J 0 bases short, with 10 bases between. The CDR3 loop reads CASSPPTPNTGELFF. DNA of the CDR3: TGCGCCAGCAGCCCGCCGACCCCGAACACCGGGGAGCTGTTTTTT.

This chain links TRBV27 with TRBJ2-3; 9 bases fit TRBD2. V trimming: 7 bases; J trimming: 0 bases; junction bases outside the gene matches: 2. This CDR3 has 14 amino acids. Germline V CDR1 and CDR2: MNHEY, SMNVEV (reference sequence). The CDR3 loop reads CASTTSGSTDTQYF. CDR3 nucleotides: TGTGCCAGCACAACTAGCGGGAGCACAGATACGCAGTATTTT.

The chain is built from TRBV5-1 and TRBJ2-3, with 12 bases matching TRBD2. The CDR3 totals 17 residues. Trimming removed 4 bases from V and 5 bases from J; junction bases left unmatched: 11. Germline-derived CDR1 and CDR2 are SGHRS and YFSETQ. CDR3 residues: CASSPRTSGGPGDTQYF. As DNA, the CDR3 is TGCGCCAGCAGCCCGCGCACTAGCGGGGGGCCGGGAGATACGCAGTATTTT.

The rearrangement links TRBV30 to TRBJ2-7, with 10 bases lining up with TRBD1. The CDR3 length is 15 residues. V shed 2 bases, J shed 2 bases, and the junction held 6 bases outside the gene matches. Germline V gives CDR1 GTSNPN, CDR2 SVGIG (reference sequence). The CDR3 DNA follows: TGTGCCTGGAGTCCACGGGGGACAGGGGCCTACGAGCAGTACTTC. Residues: CAWSPRGTGAYEQYF.

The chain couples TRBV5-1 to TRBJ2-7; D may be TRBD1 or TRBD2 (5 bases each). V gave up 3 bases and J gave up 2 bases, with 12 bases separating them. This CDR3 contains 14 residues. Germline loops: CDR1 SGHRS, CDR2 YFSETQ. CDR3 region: CASSSGPRPYEQYF. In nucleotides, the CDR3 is TGCGCCAGCAGCTCGGGACCCAGACCCTACGAGCAGTACTTC.